A selection of T cell receptor beta chains follows, all from one sample in a study of CD8 T cells in Susac syndrome. TCRdb independently ran MiXCR on the immunoSEQ multiplex PCR reads; one entry per CDR3 protein. In the table there are 180,000 or so distinct CDR3 sequences, approximately 95% of which are singletons. The sequenced material came from CD4+ T cells from PBMCs. The receptors were gathered from a human donor in good health. Each CDR3 is given with its conserved first and last residue. The order of the fields is J gene, V gene, clone size, D gene, CDR3 DNA, CDR3 protein. A D gene is named only where the DNA matches it firmly. The size of a clone is reported for some rows only, either as once, few or many, or as a class for expanded clones.

j_call: TRBJ1-2
v_call: TRBV2
clone_size: .
d_call: TRBD1
cdr3_nt: TGTGCCAGCAGTGACAGAAGACAGGGGAAAAACTATGGCTACACCTTC
cdr3_aa: CASSDRRQGKNYGYTF

j_call: TRBJ2-2
v_call: TRBV29-1
clone_size: .
d_call: TRBD1
cdr3_nt: TGCAGCGTCCAACAGGGGAAGGAGCTGTTTTTT
cdr3_aa: CSVQQGKELFF

j_call: TRBJ2-1
v_call: TRBV18
clone_size: .
d_call: .
cdr3_nt: TGTGCCAGCTCACCCCGCGACGGGAATGAGCAGTTCTTC
cdr3_aa: CASSPRDGNEQFF

j_call: TRBJ1-1
v_call: TRBV9
clone_size: once
d_call: .
cdr3_nt: TGTGCCAGCAGCGTAGAGCCGGTGAACACTGAAGCTTTCTTT
cdr3_aa: CASSVEPVNTEAFF

j_call: TRBJ2-3
v_call: TRBV3-1
clone_size: .
d_call: TRBD2
cdr3_nt: TGTGCCAGCAGCCCAGGCGGGGGGGCGCAGTATTTT
cdr3_aa: CASSPGGGAQYF

j_call: TRBJ2-1
v_call: TRBV29-1
clone_size: .
d_call: TRBD1
cdr3_nt: TGCAGCGCCCGGGACAGGGGCCGCCAGGAGTTCTTC
cdr3_aa: CSARDRGRQEFF

j_call: TRBJ2-3
v_call: TRBV20-1
clone_size: .
d_call: .
cdr3_nt: TGCAGTGGTGGACGCCGGACTGGAAGCACAGATACGCAGTATTTT
cdr3_aa: CSGGRRTGSTDTQYF

j_call: TRBJ2-1
v_call: TRBV27
clone_size: .
d_call: TRBD2
cdr3_nt: TGTGCCAGCAGTTCCTGGCTAGCGGGAGCCAATGAGCAGTTCTTC
cdr3_aa: CASSSWLAGANEQFF

j_call: TRBJ1-4
v_call: TRBV30
clone_size: .
d_call: .
cdr3_nt: TGTGCCTGGAGTGATATCCAGCGTAATGAAAAACTGTTTTTT
cdr3_aa: CAWSDIQRNEKLFF

j_call: TRBJ1-2
v_call: TRBV5-6
clone_size: .
d_call: .
cdr3_nt: TGTGCCAGCAGCTTATCAACCACCCTTCCTCGCTACACCTTC
cdr3_aa: CASSLSTTLPRYTF

j_call: TRBJ1-5
v_call: TRBV20-1
clone_size: .
d_call: .
cdr3_nt: TGCAGTGCTAGTTACGGGTTTGGGCAGCCCCAGCATTTT
cdr3_aa: CSASYGFGQPQHF

j_call: TRBJ1-5
v_call: TRBV12-3/TRBV12-4
clone_size: .
d_call: TRBD1
cdr3_nt: TGTGCCAGCAGTTTAACGGGACAGTCTCAGCCCCAGCATTTT
cdr3_aa: CASSLTGQSQPQHF

j_call: TRBJ2-1
v_call: TRBV23-1
clone_size: .
d_call: TRBD1
cdr3_nt: TGCGCCAGCAGTCCGAATCAGGGGGACCCGACCAAGCTATGTTACAATGAGCAGTTCTTC
cdr3_aa: CASSPNQGDPTKLCYNEQFF

j_call: TRBJ2-6
v_call: TRBV11-2
clone_size: .
d_call: .
cdr3_nt: TGTGCCAGCAGCTTTGACCGGAGCGGGGCCAACGTCCTGACTTTC
cdr3_aa: CASSFDRSGANVLTF

j_call: TRBJ2-3
v_call: TRBV29-1
clone_size: .
d_call: TRBD2
cdr3_nt: TGCAGCGTTGGCCTAGCGGGAGATACGCAGTATTTT
cdr3_aa: CSVGLAGDTQYF

j_call: TRBJ1-1
v_call: TRBV29-1
clone_size: few
d_call: .
cdr3_nt: TGCAGCGTTGATGGGGGTAGGGGGACTGAGGCTTTCTTT
cdr3_aa: CSVDGGRGTEAFF

j_call: TRBJ1-5
v_call: TRBV7-2
clone_size: .
d_call: .
cdr3_nt: TGTGCCAGCAGCCCTCCGTCGGCACGGTGGGGTCAGCCCCAGCATTTT
cdr3_aa: CASSPPSARWGQPQHF

j_call: TRBJ2-3
v_call: TRBV20-1
clone_size: .
d_call: .
cdr3_nt: TGCAGTGCTAGTGGAGGGGCACGAGGAGATACGCAGTATTTT
cdr3_aa: CSASGGARGDTQYF

j_call: TRBJ2-3
v_call: TRBV7-2
clone_size: .
d_call: TRBD2
cdr3_nt: TGTGCCAGCACCTTAGCGGGGGGGCCCACAGATACGCAGTATTTT
cdr3_aa: CASTLAGGPTDTQYF

j_call: TRBJ1-2
v_call: TRBV20-1
clone_size: .
d_call: .
cdr3_nt: TGCAGTGCTAGAGACAGCCAAGGAGGCTACACCTTC
cdr3_aa: CSARDSQGGYTF

j_call: TRBJ2-5
v_call: TRBV5-4
clone_size: .
d_call: TRBD2
cdr3_nt: TGTGCCAGCAGCTTGCAAGCGGGAGGGCCTGGGACCCAGTACTTC
cdr3_aa: CASSLQAGGPGTQYF